Listed below are T cell receptor beta chains from one sample, sequenced in a study of blood T cell repertoires in COVID-19. TCRdb keeps only in-frame clones here, not all; method: immunoSEQ multiplex PCR. The data hold 75,000 to 90,000 clones, with 86% observed a single time. Sample: peripheral blood. These receptors were obtained from a man aged 45-60 years with active or convalescent COVID-19. CDR3s include the opening cysteine and the closing phenylalanine or tryptophan. A D gene is named only where the DNA matches it firmly. Clone size is given for some rows only: seen once, a few or many times, or a class if the clone is expanded.

abundance: -
j_gene: TRBJ1-3
v_gene: TRBV15
d_gene: -
CDR3aa: CATSRDRWAGTGNTIYF
CDR3nt: TGTGCCACCAGCAGAGACCGGTGGGCAGGGACTGGAAACACCATATATTTT

abundance: -
j_gene: TRBJ2-5
v_gene: TRBV18
d_gene: -
CDR3aa: CASSPRKGYQETQYF
CDR3nt: TGTGCCAGCTCACCACGGAAGGGGTACCAAGAGACCCAGTACTTC

abundance: -
j_gene: TRBJ2-4
v_gene: TRBV6-1
d_gene: TRBD1
CDR3aa: CASSEARGLLAKNIQYF
CDR3nt: TGTGCCAGCAGTGAAGCAAGGGGGCTTCTAGCCAAAAACATTCAGTACTTC

abundance: -
j_gene: TRBJ1-6
v_gene: TRBV10-3
d_gene: TRBD1
CDR3aa: CAISASGTGSSYNSPLHF
CDR3nt: TGTGCCATCAGTGCATCTGGGACAGGGAGCTCCTATAATTCACCCCTCCACTTT

abundance: -
j_gene: TRBJ1-5
v_gene: TRBV28
d_gene: TRBD1
CDR3aa: CASSSGTGNQPQHF
CDR3nt: TGTGCCAGCAGTTCCGGGACAGGTAATCAGCCCCAGCATTTT

abundance: -
j_gene: TRBJ2-2
v_gene: TRBV9
d_gene: TRBD1
CDR3aa: CASSVALKGQGAGGELFF
CDR3nt: TGTGCCAGCAGCGTAGCTCTTAAAGGACAGGGGGCTGGCGGGGAGCTGTTTTTT

abundance: -
j_gene: TRBJ2-5
v_gene: TRBV4-3
d_gene: -
CDR3aa: CASSLNEGGYETQYF
CDR3nt: TGCGCCAGCAGCCTAAATGAGGGTGGGTACGAGACCCAGTACTTC

abundance: -
j_gene: TRBJ2-2
v_gene: TRBV3-1/TRBV3-2
d_gene: TRBD1
CDR3aa: CASSQGTGPNTGELFF
CDR3nt: TGTGCCAGCAGCCAAGGGACAGGGCCGAACACCGGGGAGCTGTTTTTT

abundance: -
j_gene: TRBJ1-4
v_gene: TRBV12-2
d_gene: -
CDR3aa: CASRVKQGCNEKLFF
CDR3nt: TGTGCAAGTCGCGTTAAACAGGGCTGTAATGAAAAACTGTTTTTT

abundance: -
j_gene: TRBJ2-1
v_gene: TRBV12-3/TRBV12-4
d_gene: -
CDR3aa: CASSLRGADEQFF
CDR3nt: TGTGCCAGCAGTTTACGGGGGGCCGATGAGCAGTTCTTC

abundance: -
j_gene: TRBJ1-2
v_gene: TRBV2
d_gene: -
CDR3aa: CASSELGGREGYTF
CDR3nt: TGTGCCAGCAGTGAATTGGGGGGGCGAGAAGGCTACACCTTC

abundance: -
j_gene: TRBJ1-6
v_gene: TRBV9
d_gene: -
CDR3aa: CASSGDMGHNSPLHF
CDR3nt: TGTGCCAGCAGCGGGGACATGGGCCATAATTCACCCCTCCACTTT

abundance: -
j_gene: TRBJ2-3
v_gene: TRBV5-1
d_gene: TRBD2
CDR3aa: CASSLESSGLGTDTQYF
CDR3nt: TGCGCCAGCAGCTTGGAATCTAGCGGGTTGGGCACAGATACGCAGTATTTT

abundance: -
j_gene: TRBJ2-3
v_gene: TRBV19
d_gene: TRBD2
CDR3aa: CASSPGLVSTDTQYF
CDR3nt: TGTGCCAGTAGTCCCGGACTAGTGAGCACAGATACGCAGTATTTT

abundance: -
j_gene: TRBJ1-2
v_gene: TRBV28
d_gene: TRBD1
CDR3aa: CASSSPGQGGHGYTF
CDR3nt: TGTGCCAGCAGTTCCCCCGGACAGGGGGGACATGGCTACACCTTC

abundance: -
j_gene: TRBJ1-5
v_gene: TRBV6-5
d_gene: -
CDR3aa: CASREEGSNQPQHF
CDR3nt: TGTGCCAGCCGAGAGGAGGGAAGCAATCAGCCCCAGCATTTT

abundance: -
j_gene: TRBJ1-2
v_gene: TRBV5-1
d_gene: -
CDR3aa: CASSLAGGNYGYTF
CDR3nt: TGCGCCAGCAGCTTGGCCGGCGGGAACTATGGCTACACCTTC

abundance: -
j_gene: TRBJ1-3
v_gene: TRBV24-1
d_gene: TRBD1
CDR3aa: CANGRKPGQAEVPHSGNTIYF
CDR3nt: TGTGCCAACGGGCGAAAACCCGGACAGGCTGAAGTACCCCACTCTGGAAACACCATATATTTT

abundance: -
j_gene: TRBJ2-7
v_gene: TRBV5-5
d_gene: TRBD1
CDR3aa: CASSLGQGAYEQYF
CDR3nt: TGTGCCAGCAGCTTGGGACAGGGGGCCTACGAGCAGTACTTC

abundance: -
j_gene: TRBJ1-4
v_gene: TRBV25-1
d_gene: -
CDR3aa: CASSVPGGVYEKLFF
CDR3nt: TGTGCCAGCAGTGTGCCAGGCGGGGTCTATGAAAAACTGTTTTTT

abundance: -
j_gene: TRBJ1-1
v_gene: TRBV24-1
d_gene: -
CDR3aa: CATSDPGVSGTEAFF
CDR3nt: TGTGCCACCAGTGATCCTGGAGTAAGCGGCACTGAAGCTTTCTTT

abundance: -
j_gene: TRBJ1-2
v_gene: TRBV18
d_gene: TRBD1
CDR3aa: CASSPGQGANYGYTF
CDR3nt: TGTGCCAGCTCACCGGGACAGGGGGCGAACTATGGCTACACCTTC

abundance: -
j_gene: TRBJ1-3
v_gene: TRBV7-8
d_gene: TRBD1
CDR3aa: CASSLDQGGSGNTIYF
CDR3nt: TGTGCCAGCAGCTTAGATCAGGGGGGATCTGGAAACACCATATATTTT

abundance: -
j_gene: TRBJ1-1
v_gene: TRBV9
d_gene: -
CDR3aa: CASSAVGRTEAFF
CDR3nt: TGTGCCAGCAGCGCGGTGGGGAGGACTGAAGCTTTCTTT

abundance: -
j_gene: TRBJ2-1
v_gene: TRBV24-1
d_gene: TRBD1
CDR3aa: CATSDPTGTGNGANEQFF
CDR3nt: TGTGCCACCAGTGATCCCACCGGGACAGGGAACGGAGCCAATGAGCAGTTCTTC

abundance: few
j_gene: TRBJ2-3
v_gene: TRBV7-9
d_gene: -
CDR3aa: CASSRSGVQAGDTQYF
CDR3nt: TGTGCCAGCAGCCGATCCGGCGTCCAGGCGGGAGATACGCAGTATTTT

abundance: -
j_gene: TRBJ1-1
v_gene: TRBV3-1/TRBV3-2
d_gene: TRBD1
CDR3aa: CASRLQGALWRNTEAFF
CDR3nt: TGTGCCAGCAGACTACAGGGGGCTTTATGGAGGAACACTGAAGCTTTCTTT

abundance: -
j_gene: TRBJ1-1
v_gene: TRBV10-3
d_gene: -
CDR3aa: CAITPGFVDTEAFF
CDR3nt: TGTGCCATTACTCCAGGGTTCGTGGACACTGAAGCTTTCTTT

abundance: -
j_gene: TRBJ2-2
v_gene: TRBV11-2
d_gene: TRBD2
CDR3aa: CASSWGLAGSAGELFF
CDR3nt: TGTGCCAGCAGCTGGGGACTAGCGGGGTCGGCCGGGGAGCTGTTTTTT

abundance: -
j_gene: TRBJ2-1
v_gene: TRBV19
d_gene: -
CDR3aa: CASSKSGVYNEQFF
CDR3nt: TGTGCCAGTAGTAAGTCCGGGGTCTACAATGAGCAGTTCTTC

abundance: few
j_gene: TRBJ2-5
v_gene: TRBV28
d_gene: TRBD2
CDR3aa: CASSPIPGLAGGRGGETQYF
CDR3nt: TGTGCCAGCAGTCCGATCCCGGGACTAGCGGGGGGGCGAGGAGGAGAGACCCAGTACTTC